This TCR beta chain was observed in a study of shared clonotypes between healthy human individuals. For the study at large: Researchers assigned three CD4 naive, three CD4 memory, two CD8 naive and one CD8 memory plate to each donor.

Terminally differentiated effector memory CD45RA+ cells were excluded by CCR7 positive selection of CD45RO-negative cells. Original methodology: Without quality scores, immunoSEQ junctional reads could not be filtered like full-length reads. Some clones are missing from TCRdb's copy, which holds only in-frame ones; the method was immunoSEQ multiplex PCR. V and J calls and clone size are as listed in that table; D and trimming were resolved from the DNA. The sample lists 550,000 to 750,000 clones; about 90% were seen once. Findings and limits, study-wide: Against clonotypes common to all four donors, non-shared ones had lower generation probabilities. Estimated richness was generally greater in naive than memory subsets.

J lost 7 bases, V lost 5 bases, and 6 bases had no gene match. Germline V gives CDR1 MNHEY, CDR2 SMNVEV (reference sequence). The length of the CDR3 is 13 residues. This clone was counted only a few times. Its antigen remains unknown. The chain couples TRBV27 to TRBJ1-2; 8 bases line up with TRBD1. The sequenced sample consisted of naive CD8+ T cells sorted from blood. The receptor was derived from a man aged 25-45 years in good health. This CDR3 reads CASSRQGASGYTF. CDR3 nucleotide sequence: TGTGCCAGCAGTCGCCAGGGGGCTTCTGGCTACACCTTC.